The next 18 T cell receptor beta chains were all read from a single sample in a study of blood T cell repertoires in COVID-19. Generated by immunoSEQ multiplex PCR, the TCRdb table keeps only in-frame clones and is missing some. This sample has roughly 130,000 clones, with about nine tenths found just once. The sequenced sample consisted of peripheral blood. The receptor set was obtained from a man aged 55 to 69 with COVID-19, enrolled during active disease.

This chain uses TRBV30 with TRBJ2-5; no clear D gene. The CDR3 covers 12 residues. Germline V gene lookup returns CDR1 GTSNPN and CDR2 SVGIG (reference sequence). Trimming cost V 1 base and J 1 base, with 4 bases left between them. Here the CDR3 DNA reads TGTGCCTGGAGTGAGAGCCAAGAGACCCAGTACTTC. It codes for CAWSESQETQYF.

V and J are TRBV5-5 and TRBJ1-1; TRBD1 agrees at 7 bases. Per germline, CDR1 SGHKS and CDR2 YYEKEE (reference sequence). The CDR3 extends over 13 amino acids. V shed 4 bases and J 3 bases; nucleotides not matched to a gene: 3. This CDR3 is CASSGTGDTEAFF. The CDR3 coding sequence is TGTGCCAGCAGCGGTACAGGGGACACTGAAGCTTTCTTT.

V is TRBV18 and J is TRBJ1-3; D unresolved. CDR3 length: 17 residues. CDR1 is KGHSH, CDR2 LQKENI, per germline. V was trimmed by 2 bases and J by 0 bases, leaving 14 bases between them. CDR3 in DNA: TGTGCCAGCTCACCAAAAAGGACTCCGTTCTCTGGAAACACCATATATTTT. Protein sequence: CASSPKRTPFSGNTIYF.

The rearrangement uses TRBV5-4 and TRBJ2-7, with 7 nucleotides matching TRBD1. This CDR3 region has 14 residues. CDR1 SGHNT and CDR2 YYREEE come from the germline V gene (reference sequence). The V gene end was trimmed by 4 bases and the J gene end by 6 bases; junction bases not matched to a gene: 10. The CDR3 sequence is CASSPGQDPVEQYF. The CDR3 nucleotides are TGTGCCAGCAGCCCCGGACAGGATCCGGTCGAGCAGTACTTC.

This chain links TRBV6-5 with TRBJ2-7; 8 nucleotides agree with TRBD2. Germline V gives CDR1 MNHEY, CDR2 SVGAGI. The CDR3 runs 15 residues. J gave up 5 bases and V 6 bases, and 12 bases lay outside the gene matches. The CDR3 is CASSPGDSGIHEQYF. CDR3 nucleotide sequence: TGTGCCAGCAGCCCCGGCGATAGCGGGATCCACGAGCAGTACTTC.

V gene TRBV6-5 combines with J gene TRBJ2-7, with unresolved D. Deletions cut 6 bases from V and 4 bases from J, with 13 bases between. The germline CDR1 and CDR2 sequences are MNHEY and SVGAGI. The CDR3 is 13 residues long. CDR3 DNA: TGTGCCAGCAGCCATGACACGTTTTACGAGCAGTACTTC. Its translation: CASSHDTFYEQYF.

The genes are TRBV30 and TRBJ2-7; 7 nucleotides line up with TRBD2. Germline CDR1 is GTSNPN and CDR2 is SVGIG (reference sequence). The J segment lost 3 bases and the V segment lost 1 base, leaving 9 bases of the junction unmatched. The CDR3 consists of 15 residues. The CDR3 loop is CAWSAWTSHVYEQYF. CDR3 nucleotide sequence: TGTGCCTGGAGTGCATGGACTAGTCACGTCTACGAGCAGTACTTC.

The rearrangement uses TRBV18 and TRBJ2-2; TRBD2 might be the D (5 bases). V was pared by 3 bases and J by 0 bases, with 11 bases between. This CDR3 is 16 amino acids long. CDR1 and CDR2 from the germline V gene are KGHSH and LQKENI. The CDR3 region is CASSPTGSANTGELFF. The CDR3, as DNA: TGTGCCAGCTCACCTACGGGTAGCGCGAACACCGGGGAGCTGTTTTTT.

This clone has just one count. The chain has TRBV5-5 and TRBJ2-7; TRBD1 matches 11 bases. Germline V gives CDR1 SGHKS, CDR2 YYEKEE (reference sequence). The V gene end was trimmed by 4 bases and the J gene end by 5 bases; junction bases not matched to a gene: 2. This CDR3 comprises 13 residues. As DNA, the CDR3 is TGTGCCAGCAGCGGGACAGGGGGTAACGAGCAGTACTTC. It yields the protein CASSGTGGNEQYF.

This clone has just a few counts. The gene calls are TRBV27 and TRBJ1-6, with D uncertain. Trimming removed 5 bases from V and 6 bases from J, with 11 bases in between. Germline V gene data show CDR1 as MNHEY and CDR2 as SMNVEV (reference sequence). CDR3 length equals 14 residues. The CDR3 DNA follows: TGTGCCAGCAGTCCCCCAGGCCGTAATTCACCCCTCCACTTT. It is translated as CASSPPGRNSPLHF.

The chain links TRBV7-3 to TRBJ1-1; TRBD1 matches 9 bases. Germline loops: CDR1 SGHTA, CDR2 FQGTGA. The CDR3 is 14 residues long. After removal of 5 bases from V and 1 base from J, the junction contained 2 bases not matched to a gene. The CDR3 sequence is CASSLTGGNTEAFF. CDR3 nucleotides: TGTGCCAGCAGCCTGACAGGGGGGAACACTGAAGCTTTCTTT.

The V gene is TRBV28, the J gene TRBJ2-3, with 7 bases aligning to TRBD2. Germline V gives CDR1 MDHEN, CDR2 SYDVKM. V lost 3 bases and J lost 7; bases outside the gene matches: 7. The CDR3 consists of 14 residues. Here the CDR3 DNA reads TGTGCCAGCAGTTTCGGTGGGAGGGCGAATACGCAGTATTTT. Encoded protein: CASSFGGRANTQYF.

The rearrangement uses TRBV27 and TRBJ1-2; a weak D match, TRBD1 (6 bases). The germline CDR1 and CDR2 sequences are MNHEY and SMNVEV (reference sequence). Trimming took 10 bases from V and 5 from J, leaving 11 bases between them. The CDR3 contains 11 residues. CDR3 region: CATSGQYGYTF. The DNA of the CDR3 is TGTGCCACTTCCGGACAGTATGGCTACACCTTC.

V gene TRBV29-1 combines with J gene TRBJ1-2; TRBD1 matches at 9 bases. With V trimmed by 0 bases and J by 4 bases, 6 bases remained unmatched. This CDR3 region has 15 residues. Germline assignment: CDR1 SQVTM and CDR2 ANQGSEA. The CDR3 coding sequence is TGCAGCGTTGAAGAGTGGGACAGGGTGGGCTATGGCTACACCTTC. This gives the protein CSVEEWDRVGYGYTF.

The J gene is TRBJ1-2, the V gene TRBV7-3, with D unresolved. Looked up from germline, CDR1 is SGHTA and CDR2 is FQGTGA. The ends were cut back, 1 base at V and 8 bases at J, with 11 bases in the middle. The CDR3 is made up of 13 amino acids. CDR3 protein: CASSLNMREGYTF. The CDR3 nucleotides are TGTGCCAGCAGCTTAAATATGAGGGAAGGCTACACCTTC.

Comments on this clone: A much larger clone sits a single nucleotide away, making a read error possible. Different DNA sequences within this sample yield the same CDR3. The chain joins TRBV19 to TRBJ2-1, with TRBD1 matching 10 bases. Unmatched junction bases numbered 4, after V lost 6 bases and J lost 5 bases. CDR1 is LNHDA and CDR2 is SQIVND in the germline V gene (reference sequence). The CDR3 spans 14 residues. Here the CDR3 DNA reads TGTGCCAGTAGGCAGGACAGGGGGGACAATGAGCAGTTCTTC. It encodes CASRQDRGDNEQFF.

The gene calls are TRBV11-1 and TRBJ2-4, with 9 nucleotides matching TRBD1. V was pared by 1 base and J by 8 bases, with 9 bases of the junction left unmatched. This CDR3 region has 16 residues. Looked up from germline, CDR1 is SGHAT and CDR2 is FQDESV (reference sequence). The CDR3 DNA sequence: TGTGCCAGCAGCTTAGACCAGACAGGGGGAGGAGACATTCAGTACTTC. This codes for CASSLDQTGGGDIQYF.

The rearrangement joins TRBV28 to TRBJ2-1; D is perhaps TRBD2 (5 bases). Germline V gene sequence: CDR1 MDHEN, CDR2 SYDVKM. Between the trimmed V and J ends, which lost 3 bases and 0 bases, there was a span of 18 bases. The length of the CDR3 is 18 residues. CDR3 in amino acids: CASSFSYLERSSYNEQFF. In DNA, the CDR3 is TGTGCCAGCAGTTTTTCATACTTAGAGCGGAGCTCCTACAATGAGCAGTTCTTC.